A single sample gave rise to the 5 T cell receptor beta chains below, sequenced in a study of shared clonotypes between healthy human individuals. Assay: immunoSEQ multiplex PCR; the TCRdb copy retains only in-frame clones and omits some. The sample has 550,000 to 850,000 clones, around 70% seen once. The sample taken for sequencing was memory CD4+ T cells sorted from blood. The subset was: CD45RA-negative fraction. Receptors originate from a woman between 25 and 40 years old in good health.

The chain carries TRBV6-1 and TRBJ2-1; 12 nucleotides align to TRBD2. CDR1 and CDR2 from the germline V gene are MNHNS and SASEGT. CDR3 length equals 13 residues. The junction had 3 bases not matched to a gene; V was cut back by 6 bases and J by 9 bases. CDR3 residues: CASRLAGGVEQFF. The CDR3, as DNA: TGTGCCAGCAGGCTAGCGGGAGGGGTTGAGCAGTTCTTC.

This clone came up a few times. The chain recombines TRBV28 with TRBJ2-1, with 11 positions matching TRBD2. V trimming: 5 bases; J trimming: 10 bases; junction bases outside the gene matches: 16. The CDR3 is 17 amino acids. Germline loops: CDR1 MDHEN, CDR2 SYDVKM. The CDR3 region is CASSNEGVAGGLSEQFF. The CDR3, as DNA: TGTGCCAGCAGTAACGAGGGGGTAGCGGGAGGGCTTTCCGAGCAGTTCTTC.

This clone was picked up one time. V is TRBV19 and J is TRBJ1-1; D is unresolved. Germline values: CDR1 LNHDA, CDR2 SQIVND (reference sequence). The germline V and J ends were trimmed by 4 bases and 4 bases, with 10 bases remaining between them. The CDR3 is 13 residues long. Here the CDR3 reads CASSSRHSTEAFF. In nucleotides, the CDR3 is TGTGCCAGTAGTAGTCGACATAGCACTGAAGCTTTCTTT.

The chain has TRBV18 and TRBJ2-1; 8 bases align to TRBD2. Looked up from germline, CDR1 is KGHSH and CDR2 is LQKENI. The V gene end was trimmed by 3 bases and the J gene end by 7 bases; junction bases not matched to a gene: 14. The CDR3 has 17 amino acids. The CDR3 DNA follows: TGTGCCAGCTCACCTAATACCGGGACTAGGATTGGGAATGAGCAGTTCTTC. The encoded protein is CASSPNTGTRIGNEQFF.

The chain links TRBV7-3 to TRBJ2-1, with 10 bases that match TRBD2. Germline CDR1 reads SGHTA; CDR2 reads FQGTGA. J gave up 5 bases and V 2 bases, and 9 bases lay outside the gene matches. This CDR3 spans 17 amino acids. The CDR3 protein is CASSLRVLAGDHNEQFF. CDR3 nucleotide sequence: TGTGCCAGCAGCTTACGCGTCCTAGCGGGAGACCACAATGAGCAGTTCTTC.